The present TCR beta chain was sequenced within a study of control samples from healthy donors and cancer patients. TCRdb's copy holds only in-frame clones and misses some; the assay was immunoSEQ multiplex PCR. This sample has almost 90,000 clones, with approximately 89% found just once. CDR3 length: 16 residues. Trimming shortened V by 3 bases and J by 2 bases, and 17 bases separated the two germline ends. Germline V lookup: CDR1 SGDLS, CDR2 YYNGEE. The chain employs TRBV9 and TRBJ2-5; D is perhaps TRBD1 (5 bases). The sequenced sample was blood. This sequence originates from a man aged 25-40 years in good health. The CDR3 loop reads CASSARTGDLQETQYF. CDR3 coding DNA: TGTGCCAGCAGCGCGAGAACAGGAGATCTTCAAGAGACCCAGTACTTC.